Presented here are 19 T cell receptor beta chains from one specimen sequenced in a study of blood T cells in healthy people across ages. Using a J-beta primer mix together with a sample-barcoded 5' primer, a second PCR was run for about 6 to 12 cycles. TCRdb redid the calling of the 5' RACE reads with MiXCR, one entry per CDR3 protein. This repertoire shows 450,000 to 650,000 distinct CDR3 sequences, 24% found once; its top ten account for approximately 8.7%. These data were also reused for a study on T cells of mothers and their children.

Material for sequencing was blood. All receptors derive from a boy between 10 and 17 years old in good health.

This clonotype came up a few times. The CDR3 region has the DNA TGTGCCAGCAGCTTAGAGTTCCGGGACACGACTTACGAGCAGTACTTC. Amino acids: CASSLEFRDTTYEQYF. The chain has TRBV7-2 and TRBJ2-7, with D possibly matching TRBD1 (6 bases). With 1 base removed from V and 4 bases from J, the gap between germline ends came to 17 bases. CDR1 and CDR2 (germline): SGHTA, FQGNSA. CDR3 length equals 16 residues. Full variable domain (outside the CDR3, taken from reference TRBV7-2 and TRBJ2-7): GAGVSQSPSNKVTEKGKDVELRCDPISGHTALYWYRQSLGQGLEFLIYFQGNSAPDKSGLPSDRFSAERTGGSVSTLTIQRTQQEDSAVYLCASSLEFRDTTYEQYFGPGTRLTVT.

The CDR3 loop reads CASSWGQAPQETQYF. For the CDR3, the DNA is TGTGCCAGCAGCTGGGGACAGGCCCCCCAAGAGACCCAGTACTTC. The chain is built from TRBV7-2 and TRBJ2-5, with 8 nucleotides matching TRBD1. CDR1 and CDR2 (germline): SGHTA, FQGNSA. The CDR3 runs to 15 residues. With V trimmed by 4 bases and J by 1 base, 5 bases remained unmatched. The entire variable domain, with the rest obtained from reference TRBV7-2 and TRBJ2-5, is as follows: GAGVSQSPSNKVTEKGKDVELRCDPISGHTALYWYRQSLGQGLEFLIYFQGNSAPDKSGLPSDRFSAERTGGSVSTLTIQRTQQEDSAVYLCASSWGQAPQETQYFGPGTRLLVL.

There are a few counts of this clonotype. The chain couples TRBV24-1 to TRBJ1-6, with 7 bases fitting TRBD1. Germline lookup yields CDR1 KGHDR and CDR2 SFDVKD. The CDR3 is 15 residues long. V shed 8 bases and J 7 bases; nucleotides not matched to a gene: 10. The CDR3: CATTLEGTENSPLHF. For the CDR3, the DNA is TGTGCCACCACGCTAGAGGGGACAGAAAATTCACCCCTCCACTTT.

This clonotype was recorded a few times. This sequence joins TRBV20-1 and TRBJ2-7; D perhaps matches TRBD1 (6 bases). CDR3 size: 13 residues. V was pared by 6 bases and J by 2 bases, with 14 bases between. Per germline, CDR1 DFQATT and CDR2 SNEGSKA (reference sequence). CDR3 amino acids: CSAHQGRTYEQYF. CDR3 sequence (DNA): TGCAGTGCCCATCAGGGGCGTACCTACGAGCAGTACTTC.

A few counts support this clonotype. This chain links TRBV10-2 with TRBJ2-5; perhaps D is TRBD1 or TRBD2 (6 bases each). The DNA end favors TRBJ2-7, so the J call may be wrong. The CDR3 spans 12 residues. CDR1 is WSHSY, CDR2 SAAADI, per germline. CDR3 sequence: CASSETGAEQYF. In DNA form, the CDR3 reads TGCGCCAGCAGTGAAACGGGGGCCGAGCAGTACTTC.

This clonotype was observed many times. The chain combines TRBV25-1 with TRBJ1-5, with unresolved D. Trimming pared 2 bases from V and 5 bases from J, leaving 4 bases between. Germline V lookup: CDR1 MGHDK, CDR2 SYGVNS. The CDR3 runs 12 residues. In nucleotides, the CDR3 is TGTGCCAGCAGTGAACCTGATCAGCCCCAGCATTTT. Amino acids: CASSEPDQPQHF.

In DNA form, the CDR3 reads TGTGCCAGCAAAGGACAGGGGCAACGTAGCGGGACAACACCGGGGGGTGCGTTTTTT. Translated: CASKGQGQRSGTTPGGAFF. The rearrangement links TRBV28 to TRBJ2-2, with D maybe TRBD1 (9 bases). V was clipped by 7 bases and J by 16 bases, with 40 bases between them. The CDR3 spans 19 residues. Per the germline V gene, CDR1 is MDHEN and CDR2 is SYDVKM.

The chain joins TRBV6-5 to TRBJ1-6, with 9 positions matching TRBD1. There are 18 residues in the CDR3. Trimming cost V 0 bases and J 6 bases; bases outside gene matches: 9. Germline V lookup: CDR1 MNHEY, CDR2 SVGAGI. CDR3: CASSYSIIPGQGNSPLHF. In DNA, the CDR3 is TGTGCCAGCAGTTACTCGATTATCCCGGGACAGGGTAATTCACCCCTCCACTTT.

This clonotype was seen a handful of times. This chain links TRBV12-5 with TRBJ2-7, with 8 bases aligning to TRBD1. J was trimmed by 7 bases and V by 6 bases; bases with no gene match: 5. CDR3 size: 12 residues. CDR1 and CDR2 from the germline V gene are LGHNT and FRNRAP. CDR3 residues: CASGSTGGEQYF. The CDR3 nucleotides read TGTGCTAGTGGCTCTACAGGGGGTGAGCAGTACTTC.

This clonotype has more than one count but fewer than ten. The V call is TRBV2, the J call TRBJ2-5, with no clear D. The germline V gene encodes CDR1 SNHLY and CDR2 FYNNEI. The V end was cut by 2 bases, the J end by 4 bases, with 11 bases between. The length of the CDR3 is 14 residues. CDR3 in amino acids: CASSETITGETQYF. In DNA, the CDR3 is TGTGCCAGCAGTGAAACCATCACGGGAGAGACCCAGTACTTC.

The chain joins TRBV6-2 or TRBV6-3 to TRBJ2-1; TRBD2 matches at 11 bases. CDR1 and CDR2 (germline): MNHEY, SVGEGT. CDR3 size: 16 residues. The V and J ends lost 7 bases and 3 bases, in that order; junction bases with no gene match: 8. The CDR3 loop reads CASIPGLADFYNEQFF. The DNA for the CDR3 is TGTGCCAGCATCCCGGGACTAGCGGACTTCTACAATGAGCAGTTCTTC.

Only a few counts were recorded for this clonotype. This CDR3 reads CASSPRTGWETQYF. The CDR3 nucleotides are TGTGCCAGCAGCCCAAGGACAGGGTGGGAGACCCAGTACTTC. The V gene is TRBV6-6, the J gene TRBJ2-5, with TRBD1 matching over 8 bases. The germline CDR1 and CDR2 sequences are MNHNY and SVGAGI (reference sequence). The CDR3 totals 14 residues. V shed 6 bases, J shed 5 bases, and the junction held 8 bases outside the gene matches.

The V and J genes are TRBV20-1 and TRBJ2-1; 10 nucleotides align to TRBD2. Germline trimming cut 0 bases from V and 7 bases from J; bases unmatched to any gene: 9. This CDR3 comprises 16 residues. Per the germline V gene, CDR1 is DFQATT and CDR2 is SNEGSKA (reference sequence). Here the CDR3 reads CSAREPSLAGVNEQFF. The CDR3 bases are TGCAGTGCTAGAGAGCCTTCCCTAGCGGGAGTAAATGAGCAGTTCTTC.

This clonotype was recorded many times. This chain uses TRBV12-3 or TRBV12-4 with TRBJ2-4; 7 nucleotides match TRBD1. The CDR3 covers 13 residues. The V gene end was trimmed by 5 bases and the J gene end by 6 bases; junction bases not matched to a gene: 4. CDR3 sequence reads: CASSTQGSNIQYF. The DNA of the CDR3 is TGTGCCAGCAGTACACAGGGGTCAAACATTCAGTACTTC.

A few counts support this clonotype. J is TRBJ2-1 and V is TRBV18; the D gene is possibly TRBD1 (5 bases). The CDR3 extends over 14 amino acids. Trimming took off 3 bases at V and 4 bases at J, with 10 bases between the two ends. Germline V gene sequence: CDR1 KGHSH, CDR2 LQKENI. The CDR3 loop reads CASSPGQEYNEQFF. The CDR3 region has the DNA TGTGCCAGCTCACCGGGGCAGGAGTACAATGAGCAGTTCTTC.

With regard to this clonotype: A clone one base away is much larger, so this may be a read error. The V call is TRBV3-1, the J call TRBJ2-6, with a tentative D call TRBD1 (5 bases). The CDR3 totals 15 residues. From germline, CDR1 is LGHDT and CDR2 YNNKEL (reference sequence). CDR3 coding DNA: TGTGCCAGCAGCCCAAGGTTCTCTGGGGCCAACGTCCCGACTTTC. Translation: CASSPRFSGANVPTF.

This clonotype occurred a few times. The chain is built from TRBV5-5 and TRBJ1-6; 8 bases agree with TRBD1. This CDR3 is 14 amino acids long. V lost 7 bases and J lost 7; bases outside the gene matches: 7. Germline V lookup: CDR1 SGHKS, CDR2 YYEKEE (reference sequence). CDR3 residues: CASAGQGINSPLHF. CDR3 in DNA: TGTGCCAGCGCCGGACAGGGCATAAATTCACCCCTCCACTTT.

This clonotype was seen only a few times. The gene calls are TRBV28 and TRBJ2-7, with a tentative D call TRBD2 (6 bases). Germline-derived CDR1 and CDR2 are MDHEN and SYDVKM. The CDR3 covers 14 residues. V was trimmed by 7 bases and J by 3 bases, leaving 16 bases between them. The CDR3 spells CASTVSEGYYEQYF. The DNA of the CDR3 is TGTGCCAGCACAGTTTCGGAGGGGTACTACGAGCAGTACTTC.

CDR3 residues: CASSFPGKSYEQYF. Here the CDR3 DNA reads TGTGCCAGCAGCTTCCCAGGGAAGAGCTACGAGCAGTACTTC. V is TRBV7-2 and J is TRBJ2-5, with a tentative D call TRBD1 (5 bases). The J call may be faulty, since TRBJ2-7 better matches the DNA end. CDR1 and CDR2 from the germline V gene are SGHTA and FQGNSA. The CDR3 spans 14 residues.